The 5 T cell receptor beta chains below come from one sample, sequenced in a study of OX40 agonist ivuxolimab in advanced cancers. Assay: immunoSEQ multiplex PCR; the TCRdb copy retains only in-frame clones and omits some. The table has 35,000 to 45,000 clones, approximately 90% seen once. The material sequenced was CD4+ or CD8+ T cells sorted from blood, taken in a trial of the OX40 agonist ivuxolimab. The receptors originated from an adult with an advanced solid tumor such as melanoma, head and neck, liver or kidney cancer.

The CDR3 here is CASSQESQGVAQPQHF. Here the CDR3 DNA reads TGCGCCAGCAGCCAAGAGTCTCAGGGGGTAGCGCAGCCCCAGCATTTT. The chain links TRBV4-3 to TRBJ1-5; 7 nucleotides align to TRBD1. The CDR3 totals 16 residues. Looked up from germline, CDR1 is LGHNA and CDR2 is YSLEER. After removal of 0 bases from V and 7 bases from J, the junction contained 9 bases not matched to a gene.

The genes are TRBV2 and TRBJ1-1; 7 nucleotides align to TRBD1. The V and J ends lost 8 bases and 5 bases, in that order; junction bases with no gene match: 20. The CDR3 loop spans 17 amino acids. From germline, CDR1 is SNHLY and CDR2 FYNNEI. The CDR3 is CASALKGARGRGTEAFF. Here the CDR3 DNA reads TGTGCCAGCGCACTTAAGGGGGCGAGGGGGCGAGGGACTGAAGCTTTCTTT.

The chain uses TRBV5-1 and TRBJ2-7; D might be TRBD1 or TRBD2, each matching 5 bases. The ends were cut back, 0 bases at V and 0 bases at J, with 7 bases in the middle. The CDR3 loop spans 14 amino acids. CDR1 is SGHRS, CDR2 YFSETQ, per germline. CDR3 coding DNA: TGCGCCAGCAGCTTGGTGGGGGACTCCTACGAGCAGTACTTC. Amino acid sequence: CASSLVGDSYEQYF.

The chain employs TRBV29-1 and TRBJ1-2; 9 nucleotides line up with TRBD1. V lost 5 bases and J lost 8; bases outside the gene matches: 12. From germline, CDR1 is SQVTM and CDR2 ANQGSEA. The CDR3 is made up of 14 amino acids. Here the CDR3 DNA reads TGCAGCGTTTTCCCGTCTGACAGGGGGGACGGCTACACCTTC. Protein: CSVFPSDRGDGYTF.

The chain joins TRBV7-2 to TRBJ2-7; 9 nucleotides align to TRBD1. The V gene end was trimmed by 5 bases and the J gene end by 5 bases; junction bases not matched to a gene: 10. Germline V gene data show CDR1 as SGHTA and CDR2 as FQGNSA. The CDR3 length is 15 residues. CDR3 protein: CASSGRGTGMHEQYF. Here the CDR3 DNA reads TGTGCCAGCAGCGGACGAGGGACAGGGATGCACGAGCAGTACTTC.